This TCR beta chain appears in the sequencing data of a study of CD8 T cells in ankylosing spondylitis (dated by TCRdb to 2016 to 2017). With regard to the full study: T cell receptor beta repertoires were profiled in healthy donors and ankylosing spondylitis patients so that disease-linked TCR variants could be found. Samples of peripheral blood were taken, and for ankylosing spondylitis patients, synovial fluid was collected as well. The full study cohort was made up of over 20 ankylosing spondylitis patients and approximately 100 healthy donors. Findings and caveats that apply to the study as a whole: Blood from ankylosing spondylitis patients appeared to be characterized by a TCR beta motif made up of 8 or 9 highly homologous amino acid variants. Some motif variants had previously been reported in the synovial fluid and blood of reactive arthritis patients, which suggests shared mechanisms of disease initiation. The disease-linked clones were reported to be significantly enriched in matched synovial fluid samples from ankylosing spondylitis patients. In peripheral blood, the disease-linked clones were found at relatively low frequencies and had a CD8+ phenotype.

Sequencing relied on an Illumina HiSeq 2500. TCR beta libraries were prepared by quantitative 5'-RACE with molecular barcodes. Under the source paper's analysis protocol: A new computational method based on a probabilistic model of VDJ rearrangement was used to identify disease-linked TCR variants. The raw public reads went through TCRdb reprocessing: fastp at Q25, MiXCR clone calling, in-frame beta chains kept. Every distinct CDR3 protein forms one entry, paired with its most common genes and DNA. TCRdb, not the authors, supplied the V and J calls. A total of roughly 180,000 distinct CDR3 sequences appear in this sample, about an eighth of them only once. About 10% of the sample rests with the top ten. Inclusive of the bounding cysteine and phenylalanine, the CDR3 is 13 residues long. Here the CDR3 DNA is all that survives: 39 bases in frame from base 1. The CDR1 and CDR2 encoded by the germline V gene (reference sequence) are GTSNPN and SVGIG. Trimming takes 2 bases off V and 4 bases off J; junction bases not matched to a gene: 4.

Points on this clonotype: The antigen it binds to is not known. No base-level quality is on record; no much larger clone is a single base apart.

This TCR came from a female donor with ankylosing spondylitis or in good health (not recorded which). The sequencing input was blood, either unsorted or a sorted T cell fraction (not recorded which). The sequence joins TRBV30 to TRBJ1-1; 7 central bases correspond to TRBD1. The nucleotides read TGTGCCTGGAGTTTCGCAGGGGGCACTGAAGCTTTCTTT. It encodes CAWSFAGGTEAFF.